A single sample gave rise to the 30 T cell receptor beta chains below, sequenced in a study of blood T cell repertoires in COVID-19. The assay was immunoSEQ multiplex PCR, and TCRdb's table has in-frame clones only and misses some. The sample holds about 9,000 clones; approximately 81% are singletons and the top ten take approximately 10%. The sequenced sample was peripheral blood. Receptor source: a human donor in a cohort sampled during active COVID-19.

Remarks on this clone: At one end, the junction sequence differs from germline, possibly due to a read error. The DNA of the CDR3 is TGTGCCAGCAGGTTAGGTCCACAGGGGACTGGAAACACCATATATTTT. Residues: CASRLGPQGTGNTIYF. The V and J genes are TRBV7-2 and TRBJ1-3; TRBD1 agrees at 7 bases. The CDR3 has 16 amino acids. Germline values: CDR1 SGHTA, CDR2 FQGNSA.

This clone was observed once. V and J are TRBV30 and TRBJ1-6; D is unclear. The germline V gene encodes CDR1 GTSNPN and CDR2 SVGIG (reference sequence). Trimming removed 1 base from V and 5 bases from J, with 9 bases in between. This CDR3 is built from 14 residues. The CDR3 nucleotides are TGTGCCTGGAGTGGAGGGTTGGATAATTCACCCCTCCACTTT. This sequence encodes CAWSGGLDNSPLHF.

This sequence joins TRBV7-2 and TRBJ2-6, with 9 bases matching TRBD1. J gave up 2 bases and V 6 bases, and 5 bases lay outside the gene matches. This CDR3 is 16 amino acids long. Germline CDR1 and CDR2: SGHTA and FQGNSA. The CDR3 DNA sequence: TGTGCCAGCAGGCCGGGACAGGGTACTGGGGCCAACGTCCTGACTTTC. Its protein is CASRPGQGTGANVLTF.

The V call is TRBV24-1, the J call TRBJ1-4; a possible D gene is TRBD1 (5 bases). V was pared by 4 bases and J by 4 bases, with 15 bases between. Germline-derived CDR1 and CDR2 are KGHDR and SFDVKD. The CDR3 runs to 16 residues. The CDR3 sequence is CATSDLMGGDNEKLFF. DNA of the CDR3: TGTGCCACCAGTGACCTGATGGGGGGAGATAATGAAAAACTGTTTTTT.

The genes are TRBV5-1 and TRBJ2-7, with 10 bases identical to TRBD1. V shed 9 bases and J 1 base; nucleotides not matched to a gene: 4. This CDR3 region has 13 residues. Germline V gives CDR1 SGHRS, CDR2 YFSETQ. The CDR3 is CATGQGTSYEQYF. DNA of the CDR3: TGCGCCACGGGACAGGGGACATCCTACGAGCAGTACTTC.

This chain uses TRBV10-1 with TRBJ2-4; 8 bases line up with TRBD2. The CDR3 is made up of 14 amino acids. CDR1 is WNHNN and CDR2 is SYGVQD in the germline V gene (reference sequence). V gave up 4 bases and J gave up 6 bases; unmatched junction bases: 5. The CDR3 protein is CASSGGGPSNIQYF. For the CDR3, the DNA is TGCGCCAGCAGTGGCGGGGGGCCTTCAAACATTCAGTACTTC.

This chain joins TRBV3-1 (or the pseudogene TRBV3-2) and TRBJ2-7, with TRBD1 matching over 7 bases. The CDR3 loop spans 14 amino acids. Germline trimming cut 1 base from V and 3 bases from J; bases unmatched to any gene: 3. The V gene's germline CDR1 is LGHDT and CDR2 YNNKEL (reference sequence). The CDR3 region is CASSQVQGIYEQYF. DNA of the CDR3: TGTGCCAGCAGCCAAGTACAGGGGATCTACGAGCAGTACTTC.

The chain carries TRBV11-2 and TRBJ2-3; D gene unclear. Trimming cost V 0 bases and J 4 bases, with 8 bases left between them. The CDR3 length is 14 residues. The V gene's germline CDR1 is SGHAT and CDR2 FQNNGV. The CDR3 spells CASSLDPPPDTQYF. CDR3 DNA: TGTGCCAGCAGCTTAGATCCCCCTCCAGATACGCAGTATTTT. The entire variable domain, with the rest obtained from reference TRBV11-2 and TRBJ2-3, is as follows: EAGVAQSPRYKIIEKRQSVAFWCNPISGHATLYWYQQILGQGPKLLIQFQNNGVVDDSQLPKDRFSAERLKGVDSTLKIQPAKLEDSAVYLCASSLDPPPDTQYFGPGTRLTVL.

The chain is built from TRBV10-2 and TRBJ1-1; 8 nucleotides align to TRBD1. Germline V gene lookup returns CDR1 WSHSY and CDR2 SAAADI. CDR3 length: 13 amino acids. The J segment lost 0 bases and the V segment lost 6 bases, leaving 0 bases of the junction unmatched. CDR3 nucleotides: TGCGCCAGCAGGGACAGGGTGAACACTGAAGCTTTCTTT. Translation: CASRDRVNTEAFF.

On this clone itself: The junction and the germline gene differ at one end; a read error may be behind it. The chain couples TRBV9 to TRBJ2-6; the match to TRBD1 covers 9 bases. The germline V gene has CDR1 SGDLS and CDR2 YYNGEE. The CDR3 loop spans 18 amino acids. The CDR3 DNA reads TGTACCAGCAGCGGCGGGACAGGGATGGGCTCTGGGGCCAACGTCCTGACTTTC. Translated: CTSSGGTGMGSGANVLTF.

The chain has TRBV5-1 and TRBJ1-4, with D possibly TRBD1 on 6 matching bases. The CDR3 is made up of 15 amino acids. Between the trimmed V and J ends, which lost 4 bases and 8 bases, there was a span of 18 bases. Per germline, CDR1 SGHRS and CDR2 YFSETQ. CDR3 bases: TGCGCCAGCAGCGGGGGATCAGGGGTATGGGAAAAACTGTTTTTT. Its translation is CASSGGSGVWEKLFF.

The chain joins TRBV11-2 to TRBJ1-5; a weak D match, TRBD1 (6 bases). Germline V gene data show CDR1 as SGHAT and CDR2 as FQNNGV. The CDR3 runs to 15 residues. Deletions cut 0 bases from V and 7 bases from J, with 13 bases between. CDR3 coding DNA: TGTGCCAGCAGCTTAGATGTTGGGGGCGGCCAGCCCCAGCATTTT. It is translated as CASSLDVGGGQPQHF.

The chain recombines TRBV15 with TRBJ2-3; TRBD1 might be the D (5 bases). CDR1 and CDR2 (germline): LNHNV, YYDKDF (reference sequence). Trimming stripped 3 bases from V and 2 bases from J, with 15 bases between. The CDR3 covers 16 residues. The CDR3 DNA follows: TGTGCCACCAGCAGCCTTGGGGCTTCATTCACAGATACGCAGTATTTT. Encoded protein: CATSSLGASFTDTQYF.

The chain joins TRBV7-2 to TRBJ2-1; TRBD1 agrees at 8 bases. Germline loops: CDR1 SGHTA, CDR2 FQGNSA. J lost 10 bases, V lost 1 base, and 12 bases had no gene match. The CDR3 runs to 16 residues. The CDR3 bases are TGTGCCAGCAGCTTAGGGCACGGGACAGGCCCGACAGAGCAGTTCTTC. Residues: CASSLGHGTGPTEQFF.

The CDR3 sequence: CASSYSSTGTHYYEQYF. The CDR3 coding sequence is TGTGCCAGCAGTTACTCTTCAACAGGGACCCACTACTACGAGCAGTACTTC. The chain uses TRBV6-2 or TRBV6-3 and TRBJ2-7; D is perhaps TRBD1 (6 bases). Between the trimmed V and J ends, which lost 0 bases and 3 bases, there was a span of 18 bases. Germline V gene data show CDR1 as MNHEY and CDR2 as SVGEGT. The CDR3 contains 17 residues.

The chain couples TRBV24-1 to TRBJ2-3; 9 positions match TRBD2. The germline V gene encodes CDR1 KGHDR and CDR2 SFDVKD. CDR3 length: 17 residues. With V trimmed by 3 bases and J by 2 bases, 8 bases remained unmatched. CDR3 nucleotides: TGTGCCACCAGTGATCCAAATAGCGGGGGCCACACAGATACGCAGTATTTT. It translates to CATSDPNSGGHTDTQYF.

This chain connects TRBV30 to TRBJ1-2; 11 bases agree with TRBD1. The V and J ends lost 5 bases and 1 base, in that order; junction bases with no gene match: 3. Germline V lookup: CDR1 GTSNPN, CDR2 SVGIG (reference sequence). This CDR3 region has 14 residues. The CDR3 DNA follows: TGTGCCTGGGGACAGGGGGCCGGTAACTATGGCTACACCTTC. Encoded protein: CAWGQGAGNYGYTF.

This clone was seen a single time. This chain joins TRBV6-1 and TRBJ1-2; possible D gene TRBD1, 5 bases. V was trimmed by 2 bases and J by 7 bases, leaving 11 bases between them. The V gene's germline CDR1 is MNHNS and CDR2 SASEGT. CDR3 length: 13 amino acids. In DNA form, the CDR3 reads TGTGCCAGCAGTGAACGGGGGAATGCTGGCTACACCTTC. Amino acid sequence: CASSERGNAGYTF.

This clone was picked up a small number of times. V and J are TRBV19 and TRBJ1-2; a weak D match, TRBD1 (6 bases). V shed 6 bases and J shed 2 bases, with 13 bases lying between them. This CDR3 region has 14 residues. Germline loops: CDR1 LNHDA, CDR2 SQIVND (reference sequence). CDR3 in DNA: TGTGCCAGTAGCCGTACAGGGAGCAACTATGGCTACACCTTC. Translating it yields CASSRTGSNYGYTF.

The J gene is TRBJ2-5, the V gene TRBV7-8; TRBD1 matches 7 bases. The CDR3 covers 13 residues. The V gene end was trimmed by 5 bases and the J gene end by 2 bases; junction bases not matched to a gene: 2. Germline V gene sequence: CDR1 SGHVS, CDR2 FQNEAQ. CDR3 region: CASSEDRQETQYF. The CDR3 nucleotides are TGTGCCAGCAGCGAGGACAGGCAAGAGACCCAGTACTTC.

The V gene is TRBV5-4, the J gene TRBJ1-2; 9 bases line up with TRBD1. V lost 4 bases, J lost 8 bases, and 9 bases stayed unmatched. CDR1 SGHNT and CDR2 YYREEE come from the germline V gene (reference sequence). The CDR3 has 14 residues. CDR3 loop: CASSIGQGMWGYTF. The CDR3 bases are TGTGCCAGCAGCATCGGACAGGGGATGTGGGGCTACACCTTC.

The CDR3 region has the DNA TGCGCCAGCAGCTTGGGATGGGGACAGGGTATCGCAGATACGCAGTATTTT. Its protein is CASSLGWGQGIADTQYF. V and J are TRBV5-1 and TRBJ2-3, with 9 bases lining up with TRBD1. The length of the CDR3 is 17 residues. The junction had 9 bases not matched to a gene; V was cut back by 0 bases and J by 4 bases. Germline CDR1 and CDR2: SGHRS and YFSETQ.

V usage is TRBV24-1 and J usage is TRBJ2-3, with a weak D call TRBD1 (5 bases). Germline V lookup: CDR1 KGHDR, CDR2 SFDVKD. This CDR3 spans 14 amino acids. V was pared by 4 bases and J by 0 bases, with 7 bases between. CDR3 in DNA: TGTGCCACCAGTGACAGGGCCAGCACAGATACGCAGTATTTT. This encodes CATSDRASTDTQYF.

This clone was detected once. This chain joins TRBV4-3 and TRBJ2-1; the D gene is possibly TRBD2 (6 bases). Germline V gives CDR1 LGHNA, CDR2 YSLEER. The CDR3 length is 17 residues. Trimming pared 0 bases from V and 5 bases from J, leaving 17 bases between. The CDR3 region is CASSQDQRAGRDNEQFF. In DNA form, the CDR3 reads TGCGCCAGCAGCCAAGATCAACGGGCGGGGCGAGACAATGAGCAGTTCTTC.

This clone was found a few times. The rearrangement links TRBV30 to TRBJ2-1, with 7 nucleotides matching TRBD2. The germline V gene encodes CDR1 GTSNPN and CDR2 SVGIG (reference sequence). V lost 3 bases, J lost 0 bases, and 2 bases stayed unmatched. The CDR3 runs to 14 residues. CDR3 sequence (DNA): TGTGCCTGGAGGCCGGGGGGCTCCTACAATGAGCAGTTCTTC. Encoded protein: CAWRPGGSYNEQFF.

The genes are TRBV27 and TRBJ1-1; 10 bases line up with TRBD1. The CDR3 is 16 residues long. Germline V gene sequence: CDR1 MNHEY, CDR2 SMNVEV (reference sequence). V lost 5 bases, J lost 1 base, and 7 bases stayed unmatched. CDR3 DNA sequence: TGTGCCAGCAGTCCGATGGACAGGGGGGGGAACACTGAAGCTTTCTTT. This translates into CASSPMDRGGNTEAFF.

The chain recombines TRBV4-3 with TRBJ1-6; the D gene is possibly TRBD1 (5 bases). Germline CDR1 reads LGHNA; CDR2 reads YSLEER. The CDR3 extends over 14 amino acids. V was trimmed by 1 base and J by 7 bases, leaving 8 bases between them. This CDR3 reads CASSQAGGNSPLHF. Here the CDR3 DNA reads TGCGCCAGCAGCCAAGCCGGGGGGAATTCACCCCTCCACTTT.

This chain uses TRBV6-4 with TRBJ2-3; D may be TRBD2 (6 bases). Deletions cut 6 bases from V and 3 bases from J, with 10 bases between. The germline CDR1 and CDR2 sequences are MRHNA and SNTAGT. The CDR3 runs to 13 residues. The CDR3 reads CASRNGGTDTQYF. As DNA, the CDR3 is TGTGCCAGCAGAAACGGGGGTACAGATACGCAGTATTTT.

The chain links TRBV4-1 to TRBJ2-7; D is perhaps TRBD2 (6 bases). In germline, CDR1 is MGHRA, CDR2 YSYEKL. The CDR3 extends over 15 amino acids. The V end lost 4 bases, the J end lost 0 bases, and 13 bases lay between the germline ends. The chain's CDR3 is CASSPRDGSSYEQYF. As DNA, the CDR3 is TGCGCCAGCAGCCCCCGGGACGGGAGCTCCTACGAGCAGTACTTC.

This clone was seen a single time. The CDR3 spells CASSGPGTASSATDTQYF. The CDR3 DNA reads TGTGCCAGCAGCGGACCTGGGACAGCGAGTAGCGCAACAGATACGCAGTATTTT. This chain joins TRBV9 and TRBJ2-3; TRBD1 matches at 7 bases. Trimming took 3 bases from V and 3 from J; bases not matched to a gene: 16. This CDR3 has 18 amino acids. The germline gives CDR1 SGDLS, CDR2 YYNGEE.